These 4 T cell receptor beta chains were all obtained from the same sample, sequenced in a study of blood T cells in healthy people across ages. A second PCR of roughly 7 to 11 cycles used a sample-barcoded 5' primer and a J-beta primer mix. TCRdb redid the calling of the 5' RACE reads with MiXCR, one entry per CDR3 protein. This table holds approximately 830,000 distinct CDR3 sequences, approximately 65% found once. Sequenced: blood. The receptors originated from a young man in good health.

This clonotype has ten or more counts. V gene TRBV7-2 combines with J gene TRBJ2-5; D unclear. The CDR3 contains 14 residues. Germline V CDR1 and CDR2: SGHTA, FQGNSA. The ends were cut back, 3 bases at V and 1 base at J, with 9 bases in the middle. Here the CDR3 reads CASSLGQAQETQYF. In DNA form, the CDR3 reads TGTGCCAGCAGCTTGGGTCAGGCCCAAGAGACCCAGTACTTC.

The V gene is TRBV1, the J gene TRBJ1-6; the table gives TRBD1 as D, unverified against the DNA. TRBV1 is described as a pseudogene. CDR3 length: 15 amino acids. In DNA form, the CDR3 reads TGCACCAGCACCCACCCAGGGGAACCCAATTCACCCCTCCACTTT. This codes for CTSTHPGEPNSPLHF.

A word on this clonotype: The junction differs from germline at one of its ends, possibly a read error. The genes are TRBV6-6 and TRBJ2-5, with a weak D call TRBD2 (6 bases). The end of the DNA aligns better with TRBJ2-7, so the J call may be wrong. CDR3 size: 15 residues. Germline-derived CDR1 and CDR2 are MNHNY and SVGAGI (reference sequence). In DNA, the CDR3 is TGTGTCAGCTTGATGTCCGGGACTCGCCCCTACGAGCAGTACTTC. Residues: CVSLMSGTRPYEQYF.

The V call is TRBV6-5, the J call TRBJ2-1; 7 bases fit TRBD2. The length of the CDR3 is 16 residues. Germline CDR1 is MNHEY and CDR2 is SVGAGI. V lost 6 bases and J lost 8; bases outside the gene matches: 16. CDR3 in amino acids: CASRRLAGGRTHEQFF. CDR3 in DNA: TGTGCCAGCAGGCGACTAGCAGGTGGGCGGACTCATGAGCAGTTCTTC.